The 21 T cell receptor beta chains presented below share a single source sample, sequenced in a study of T cells in Graves' hyperthyroidism and ophthalmopathy. The source material, RNA transcripts, was used to amplify TCR beta CDR3 regions. In the first-round RT-PCR of the TCR CDR3, the HTBI primer set was used. TCRdb processed the multiplex PCR reads anew with MiXCR; each CDR3 protein has one entry. The sample lists about 480,000 distinct CDR3 sequences, roughly 25% occurring once. What was sequenced was blood. These receptors were collected from a woman between 25 and 40 years old with Graves' ophthalmopathy.

This clonotype was counted many times. The chain employs TRBV24-1 and TRBJ2-7; D ambiguous. Germline V lookup: CDR1 KGHDR, CDR2 SFDVKD. Trimming stripped 2 bases from V and 0 bases from J, with 10 bases between. This CDR3 spans 15 amino acids. In DNA, the CDR3 is TGTGCCACCAGTGATTCCGGCCGCAGCTCCTACGAGCAGTACTTC. It yields the protein CATSDSGRSSYEQYF.

This clonotype was counted many times. The rearrangement joins TRBV6-5 to TRBJ1-2, with a tentative D call TRBD1 (5 bases). The CDR3 runs 13 residues. V was cut by 6 bases and J by 8 bases, with 16 bases left in between. Germline V lookup: CDR1 MNHEY, CDR2 SVGAGI. The CDR3 region is CASRGVIGEGYTF. The CDR3, as DNA: TGTGCCAGCAGGGGGGTAATCGGTGAAGGCTACACCTTC.

The chain recombines TRBV11-2 with TRBJ1-1; possibly TRBD1 for D (6 bases). The germline V and J ends were trimmed by 2 bases and 2 bases, with 12 bases remaining between them. The CDR3 runs to 15 residues. Germline V gives CDR1 SGHAT, CDR2 FQNNGV. In nucleotides, the CDR3 is TGTGCCAGCAGCTTACCAGACAGGCTCAACACTGAAGCTTTCTTT. It yields the protein CASSLPDRLNTEAFF.

This clonotype appeared many times. The chain has TRBV20-1 and TRBJ2-7, with TRBD2 matching 8 bases. The CDR3 is made up of 14 amino acids. Looked up from germline, CDR1 is DFQATT and CDR2 is SNEGSKA (reference sequence). With 1 base clipped from V and 3 bases from J, the junction kept 5 bases outside the gene matches. This CDR3 is CSARVGAGGYEQYF. The CDR3 DNA reads TGCAGTGCTAGAGTCGGGGCGGGGGGCTACGAGCAGTACTTC.

Ten or more counts support this clonotype. A read error is possible here, since a much larger clone lies one base away. The chain uses TRBV2 and TRBJ1-1; weak D call: TRBD1 (6 bases). Germline assignment: CDR1 SNHLY and CDR2 FYNNEI. V shed 1 base and J shed 1 base, with 10 bases lying between them. The CDR3 totals 15 residues. DNA for the CDR3: TGTGCCAGCAGTGAAGTGGCAGGGGCGAACACTGAAGCTTTCTTT. Translating gives CASSEVAGANTEAFF.

In its sample, this clonotype was seen once. This chain joins TRBV5-1 and TRBJ1-2, with D maybe TRBD1 (6 bases). The CDR3 sequence is 16 residues long. Trimming removed 2 bases from V and 4 bases from J, with 18 bases in between. The V gene's germline CDR1 is SGHRS and CDR2 YFSETQ. The CDR3 sequence is CASSLQGGTRGYGYTF. In DNA form, the CDR3 reads TGCGCCAGCAGCTTACAGGGAGGGACGAGAGGCTATGGCTACACCTTC.

This clonotype was observed a few times. V usage is TRBV11-2 and J usage is TRBJ2-7; 8 nucleotides line up with TRBD2. The CDR3 consists of 15 residues. The junction had 11 bases not matched to a gene; V was cut back by 6 bases and J by 4 bases. Germline V lookup: CDR1 SGHAT, CDR2 FQNNGV. Here the CDR3 reads CASSPEVAGIYEQYF. Written as DNA, the CDR3 is TGTGCCAGCAGTCCCGAGGTAGCGGGAATTTACGAGCAGTACTTC.

This chain connects TRBV20-1 to TRBJ2-5; D might be TRBD1 (7 bases). Germline V lookup: CDR1 DFQATT, CDR2 SNEGSKA (reference sequence). This CDR3 is 16 amino acids long. Trimming stripped 6 bases from V and 1 base from J, with 21 bases between. CDR3 DNA: TGCAGTGCCAGGGGGGCTGTTGAGACAGCCCAAGAGACCCAGTACTTC. This gives the protein CSARGAVETAQETQYF.

There are many counts of this clonotype. The chain couples TRBV7-2 to TRBJ2-5, with D uncertain. Germline CDR1 SGHTA, CDR2 FQGNSA. V was cut by 1 base and J by 2 bases, with 8 bases left in between. This CDR3 has 14 amino acids. The CDR3 reads CASSLVSAQETQYF. Here the CDR3 DNA reads TGTGCCAGCAGCTTAGTCTCGGCGCAAGAGACCCAGTACTTC.

CDR3 in amino acids: CASSPPARGSPLHF. The CDR3, as DNA: TGTGCCAGCTCACCACCGGCCCGTGGGTCACCCCTCCACTTT. This rearrangement joins TRBV18 to TRBJ1-6; D not certain. The V gene lost 0 bases and the J gene lost 10 bases, with 10 bases spanning the gap. Germline CDR1 reads KGHSH; CDR2 reads LQKENI. This CDR3 region has 14 residues. The whole variable domain, filled in from reference TRBV18 and TRBJ1-6, reads NAGVMQNPRHLVRRRGQEARLRCSPMKGHSHVYWYRQLPEEGLKFMVYLQKENIIDESGMPKERFSAEFPKEGPSILRIQQVVRGDSAAYFCASSPPARGSPLHFGNGTRLTVT.

In its sample, this clonotype was seen many times. V gene TRBV6-5 combines with J gene TRBJ2-7; 9 nucleotides line up with TRBD1. V shed 5 bases, J shed 0 bases, and the junction held 5 bases outside the gene matches. CDR3 length: 15 amino acids. Germline V gene data show CDR1 as MNHEY and CDR2 as SVGAGI. The CDR3 nucleotides read TGTGCCAGCAGTCCCTACAGGGGGCACTCCTACGAGCAGTACTTC. Protein: CASSPYRGHSYEQYF.

This chain links TRBV7-2 with TRBJ1-1; 8 positions match TRBD1. CDR1 and CDR2 (germline): SGHTA, FQGNSA. This CDR3 region has 15 residues. After removal of 5 bases from V and 3 bases from J, the junction contained 8 bases not matched to a gene. CDR3 sequence: CASSLQTGAHTEAFF. In nucleotides, the CDR3 is TGTGCCAGCAGCCTACAGACAGGGGCGCACACTGAAGCTTTCTTT.

This clonotype was seen ten or more times. This rearrangement joins TRBV5-4 to TRBJ1-5, with 7 bases fitting TRBD1. Germline V gene lookup returns CDR1 SGHNT and CDR2 YYREEE (reference sequence). V lost 2 bases to trimming and J lost 0 bases; unmatched junction nucleotides: 11. This CDR3 comprises 18 residues. In DNA form, the CDR3 reads TGTGCCAGCAGCTTCCCGGGGGACAGAGTCTATAGCAATCAGCCCCAGCATTTT. Its translation is CASSFPGDRVYSNQPQHF.

As DNA, the CDR3 is TGTGCCAGCCTCTCAGGGGGCGTCGGGAACACCATATATTTT. It encodes CASLSGGVGNTIYF. This chain links TRBV6-1 with TRBJ1-3; 8 nucleotides match TRBD1. This CDR3 has 14 amino acids. The V gene's germline CDR1 is MNHNS and CDR2 SASEGT. The junction had 10 bases not matched to a gene; V was cut back by 8 bases and J by 7 bases.

This clonotype was recorded many times. V is TRBV29-1 and J is TRBJ1-1, with D unclear. Trimming took off 0 bases at V and 1 base at J, with 9 bases between the two ends. CDR1 and CDR2 from the germline V gene are SQVTM and ANQGSEA. The CDR3 extends over 14 amino acids. CDR3 amino acids: CSVEERKENTEAFF. The DNA for the CDR3 is TGCAGCGTTGAAGAAAGGAAGGAGAACACTGAAGCTTTCTTT.

The chain combines TRBV19 with TRBJ1-1; the match to TRBD1 covers 10 bases. The germline gives CDR1 LNHDA, CDR2 SQIVND (reference sequence). The CDR3 sequence is 14 residues long. The V segment lost 6 bases and the J segment 6 bases; nucleotides outside the gene matches: 7. CDR3 DNA sequence: TGTGCCAGTAGAGTTAGACAGGGGGCGGCTGAAGCTTTCTTT. This sequence encodes CASRVRQGAAEAFF.

This clonotype was observed at least ten times. V and J are TRBV2 and TRBJ1-1; D might be TRBD1 (5 bases). Trimming shortened V by 1 base and J by 1 base, and 13 bases separated the two germline ends. The CDR3 has 16 amino acids. Per the germline V gene, CDR1 is SNHLY and CDR2 is FYNNEI. In nucleotides, the CDR3 is TGTGCCAGCAGTGAAGTGGAGGGGTGGGCGAACACTGAAGCTTTCTTT. Residues: CASSEVEGWANTEAFF.

This clonotype was seen ten or more times. The chain recombines TRBV4-1 with TRBJ1-1; D gene uncertain. CDR1 MGHRA and CDR2 YSYEKL come from the germline V gene. V was cut by 1 base and J by 0 bases, with 12 bases left in between. The CDR3 runs to 16 residues. DNA of the CDR3: TGCGCCAGCAGCCAAGTTGGATCAGGCATGAACACTGAAGCTTTCTTT. Protein product: CASSQVGSGMNTEAFF.

In the case of this clonotype: An end of the junction does not agree with germline; a read error may underlie this. The V gene is TRBV27, the J gene TRBJ2-7; no definite D call. Germline loops: CDR1 MNHEY, CDR2 SMNVEV (reference sequence). The CDR3 is 13 residues long. CDR3 in DNA: TGTGCTAGCAGTTTAGGTCAAATTGACGAGCAGTACTTC. Translation: CASSLGQIDEQYF.

The table lists this clonotype with many counts. V is TRBV5-1 and J is TRBJ2-5; TRBD2 agrees at 7 bases. This CDR3 has 14 amino acids. The germline CDR1 and CDR2 sequences are SGHRS and YFSETQ. The V gene end was trimmed by 3 bases and the J gene end by 3 bases; junction bases not matched to a gene: 5. The CDR3 loop reads CASSSGGVEETQYF. As DNA, the CDR3 is TGCGCCAGCAGCTCGGGGGGAGTGGAAGAGACCCAGTACTTC.

This clonotype was picked up a small number of times. This rearrangement joins TRBV20-1 to TRBJ2-7; 7 nucleotides align to TRBD1. Germline lookup yields CDR1 DFQATT and CDR2 SNEGSKA (reference sequence). The CDR3 length is 13 residues. The V gene end was trimmed by 3 bases and the J gene end by 11 bases; junction bases not matched to a gene: 13. The CDR3 DNA reads TGCAGTGCTAGCTCCCCGAGACAGGGTTTGGAGTACTTC. It encodes CSASSPRQGLEYF.